Given below is one TCR beta chain in context. Its antigen is undetermined. This specimen belongs to a study of T cell responses to AZD1222 COVID-19 vaccine. General study points: It was only five to seven AZD1222 recipients who were seropositive at baseline.

V lost 1 base to trimming and J lost 7 bases, with 16 bases between them. Germline CDR1 is LNHNV and CDR2 is YYDKDF (reference sequence). This CDR3 region has 16 residues. Sequencing was performed with immunoSEQ multiplex PCR; in TCRdb, only in-frame clones are kept and a portion is missing. The sample shows approximately 150,000 clones, nearly 95% of them seen only once. The gene calls are TRBV15 and TRBJ1-4, with D perhaps TRBD1 (5 bases). Source: peripheral blood, taken on day 0 of AZD1222 vaccination. This receptor was identified in an adult in good health. DNA of the CDR3: TGTGCCACCAGCAGAGTCCTTGGGGGGAGCGGTGAAAAACTGTTTTTT. Its protein is CATSRVLGGSGEKLFF.